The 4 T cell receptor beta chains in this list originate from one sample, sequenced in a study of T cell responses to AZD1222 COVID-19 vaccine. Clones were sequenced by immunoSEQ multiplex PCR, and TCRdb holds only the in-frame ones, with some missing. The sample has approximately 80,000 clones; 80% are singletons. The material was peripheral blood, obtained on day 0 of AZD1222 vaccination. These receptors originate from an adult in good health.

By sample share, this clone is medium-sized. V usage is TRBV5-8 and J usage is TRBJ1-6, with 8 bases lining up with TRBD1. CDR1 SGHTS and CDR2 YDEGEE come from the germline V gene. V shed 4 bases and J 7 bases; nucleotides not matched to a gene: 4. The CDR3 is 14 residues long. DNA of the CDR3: TGTGCCAGCAGCAGGGGACAGGCGAATTCACCCCTCCACTTT. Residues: CASSRGQANSPLHF.

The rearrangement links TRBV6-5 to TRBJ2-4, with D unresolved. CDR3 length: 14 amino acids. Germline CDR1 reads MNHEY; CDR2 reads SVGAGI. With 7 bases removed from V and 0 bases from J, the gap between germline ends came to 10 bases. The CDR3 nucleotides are TGTGCCAGCAACGACAACCTAGCCAAAAACATTCAGTACTTC. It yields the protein CASNDNLAKNIQYF.

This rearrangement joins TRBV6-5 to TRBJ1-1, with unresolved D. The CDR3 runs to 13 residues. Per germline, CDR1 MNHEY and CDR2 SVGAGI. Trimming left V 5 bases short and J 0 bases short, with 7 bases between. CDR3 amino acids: CASSLRMNTEAFF. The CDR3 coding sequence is TGTGCCAGCAGTCTTCGGATGAACACTGAAGCTTTCTTT.

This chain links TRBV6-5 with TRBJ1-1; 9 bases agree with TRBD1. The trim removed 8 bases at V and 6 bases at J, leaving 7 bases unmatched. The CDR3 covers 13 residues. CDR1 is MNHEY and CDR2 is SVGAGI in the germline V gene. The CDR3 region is CASSTGGIAEAFF. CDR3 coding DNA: TGTGCCAGCTCGACAGGGGGTATTGCTGAAGCTTTCTTT.